This record looks at one T cell receptor (beta chain) sequence and its context. Losses at the gene ends were 4 bases for V and 8 bases for J; bases not matched to a gene: 10. CDR3 size: 15 residues. CDR1 is SGHRS and CDR2 is YFSETQ in the germline V gene. The sample belongs to a study of T-cell reconstitution after alpha-beta-depleted transplantation in children. Preparing the TCRbeta library involved the use of unique molecular identifiers. TCRdb reanalysed the PCR reads using MiXCR and keeps one entry per CDR3 protein. The sample contains around 700,000 distinct CDR3 sequences, 10% to 15% of which appear only once.

Sequencing was performed on PBMCs, taken before TCRalphabeta/CD19-depleted stem cell transplant. This sequence originates from a girl aged 2-10 years with congenital amegakaryocytic thrombocytopenia, due to receive a stem cell transplant. The chain has TRBV5-1 and TRBJ2-2; 8 bases align to TRBD2. CDR3 nucleotide sequence: TGCGCCAGCAGCCCCATGAGCGGGAGTGGTGGGGAGCTGTTTTTT. This translates into CASSPMSGSGGELFF.